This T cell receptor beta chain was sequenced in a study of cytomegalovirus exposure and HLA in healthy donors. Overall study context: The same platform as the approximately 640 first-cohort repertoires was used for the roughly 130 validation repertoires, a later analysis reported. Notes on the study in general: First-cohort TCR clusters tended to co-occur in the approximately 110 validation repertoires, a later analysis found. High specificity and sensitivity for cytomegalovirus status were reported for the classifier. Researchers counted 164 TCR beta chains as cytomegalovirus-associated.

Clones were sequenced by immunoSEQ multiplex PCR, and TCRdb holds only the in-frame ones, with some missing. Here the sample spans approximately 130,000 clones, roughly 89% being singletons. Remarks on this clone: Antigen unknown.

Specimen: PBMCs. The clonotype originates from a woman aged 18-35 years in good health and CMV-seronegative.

The CDR3 nucleotides read TGTGCCAGTAGCGGACTAGCGGGTAGCTCCTACAATGAGCAGTTCTTC. Its protein is CASSGLAGSSYNEQFF. V gene TRBV19 combines with J gene TRBJ2-1; 11 bases line up with TRBD2. The CDR3 totals 16 residues. Germline lookup yields CDR1 LNHDA and CDR2 SQIVND (reference sequence). The ends lost 6 bases at V and 0 bases at J; junction bases unmatched: 4.